This TCR beta chain was identified during a study of blood T cell repertoires in COVID-19. Sequencing was performed with immunoSEQ multiplex PCR; in TCRdb, only in-frame clones are kept and a portion is missing. The sample has 300,000 to 400,000 clones, 90% to 95% seen once; the top ten hold 3% to 5%. The clonotype originates from a woman in her 30s who had been exposed to COVID-19. Sample: PBMCs or T cells enriched from blood (not recorded which).

CDR3 amino acids: CASSLGGHPTYEQYF. CDR3 coding DNA: TGTGCCAGCAGCTTAGGGGGACACCCAACCTACGAGCAGTACTTC. The genes are TRBV11-1 and TRBJ2-7; a possible D gene is TRBD1 (6 bases). This CDR3 comprises 15 residues. CDR1 and CDR2 from the germline V gene are SGHAT and FQDESV (reference sequence). Trimming shortened V by 1 base and J by 2 bases, and 12 bases separated the two germline ends.